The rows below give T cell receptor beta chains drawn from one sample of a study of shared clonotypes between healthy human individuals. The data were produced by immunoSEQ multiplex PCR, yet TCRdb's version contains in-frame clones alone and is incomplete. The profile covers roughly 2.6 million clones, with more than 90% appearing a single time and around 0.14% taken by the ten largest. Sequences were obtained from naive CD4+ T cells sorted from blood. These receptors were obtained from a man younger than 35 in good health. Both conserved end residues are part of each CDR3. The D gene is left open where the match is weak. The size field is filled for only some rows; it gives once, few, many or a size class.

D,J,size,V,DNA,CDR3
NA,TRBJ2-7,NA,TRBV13,TGTGCCAGCAGCTTAAATCAGGGGATAAACGAGCAGTACTTC,CASSLNQGINEQYF
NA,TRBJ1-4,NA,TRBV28,TGTGCCAGCAGCTCCGGGACGCCTTTAGGGGAAAAACTGTTTTTT,CASSSGTPLGEKLFF
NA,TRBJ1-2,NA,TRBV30,TGTGCCTGGACCCACGCGGGGGATTGGGATGGCTACACCTTC,CAWTHAGDWDGYTF
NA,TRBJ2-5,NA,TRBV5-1,TGCGCCAGCAGGTTCGAGGTAGAGACCCAGTACTTC,CASRFEVETQYF
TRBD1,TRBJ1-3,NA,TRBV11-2,TGTGCCAGCAGCCGACAGGGGTCCGGAAACACCATATATTTT,CASSRQGSGNTIYF
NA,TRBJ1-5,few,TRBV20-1,TGCAGTGTGGGGGGACAGCCCCAGCATTTT,CSVGGQPQHF
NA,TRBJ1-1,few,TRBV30,TGTGCCTGGAGCATGAGTGTCTACGCTGAAGCTTTCTTT,CAWSMSVYAEAFF
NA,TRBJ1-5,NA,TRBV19,TGTGCCAGTAGCCTCGGGGGGGCGGGCAATCAGCCCCAGCATTTT,CASSLGGAGNQPQHF
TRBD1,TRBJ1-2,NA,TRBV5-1,TGCGCCAGCAGCGGACGGACAGGGGAAAATCAACGGTACACCTTC,CASSGRTGENQRYTF
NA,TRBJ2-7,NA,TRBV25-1,TGTGCCAGCAGTTACTACGAGCAGTACTTC,CASSYYEQYF
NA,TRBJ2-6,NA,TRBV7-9,TGTGCCAGCAGCTTGACAGCCGGATGGTCCTCTGGGGCCAACGTCCTGACTTTC,CASSLTAGWSSGANVLTF
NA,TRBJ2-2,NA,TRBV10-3,TGTGCCATCAGTCAAGGCGAAAACGGGGAGCTGTTTTTT,CAISQGENGELFF
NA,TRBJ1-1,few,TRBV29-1,TGCAGCGTTGAAACCCGACAGATACCTGAAGCTTTCTTT,CSVETRQIPEAFF